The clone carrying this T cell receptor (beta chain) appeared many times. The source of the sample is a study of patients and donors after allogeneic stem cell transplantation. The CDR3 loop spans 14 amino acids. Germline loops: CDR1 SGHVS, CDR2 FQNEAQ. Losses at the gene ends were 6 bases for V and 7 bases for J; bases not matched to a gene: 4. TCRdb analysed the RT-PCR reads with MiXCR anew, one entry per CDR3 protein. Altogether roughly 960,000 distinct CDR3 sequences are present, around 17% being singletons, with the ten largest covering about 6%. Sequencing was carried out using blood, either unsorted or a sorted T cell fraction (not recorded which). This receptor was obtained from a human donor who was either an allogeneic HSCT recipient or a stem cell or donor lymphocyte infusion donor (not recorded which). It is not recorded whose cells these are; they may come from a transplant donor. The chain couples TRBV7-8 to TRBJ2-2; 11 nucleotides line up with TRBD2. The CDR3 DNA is TGTGCCAGCAGACGACTAGCGGGAAGCGGGGAGCTGTTTTTT. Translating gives CASRRLAGSGELFF.